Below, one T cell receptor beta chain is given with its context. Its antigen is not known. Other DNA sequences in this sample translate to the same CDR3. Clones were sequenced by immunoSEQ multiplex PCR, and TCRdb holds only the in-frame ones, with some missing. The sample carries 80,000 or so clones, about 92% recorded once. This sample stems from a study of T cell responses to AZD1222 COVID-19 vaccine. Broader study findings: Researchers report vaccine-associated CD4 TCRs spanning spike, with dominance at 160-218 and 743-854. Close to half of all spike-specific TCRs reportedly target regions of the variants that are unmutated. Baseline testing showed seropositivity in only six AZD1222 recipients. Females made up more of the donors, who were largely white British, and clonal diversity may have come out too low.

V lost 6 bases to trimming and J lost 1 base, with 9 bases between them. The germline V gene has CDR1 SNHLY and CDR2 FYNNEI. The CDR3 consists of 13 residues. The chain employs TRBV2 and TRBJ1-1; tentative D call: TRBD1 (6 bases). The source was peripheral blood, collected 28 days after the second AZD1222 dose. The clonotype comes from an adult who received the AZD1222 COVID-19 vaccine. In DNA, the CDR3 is TGTGCCAGCAGACGGACAGAGAACACTGAAGCTTTCTTT. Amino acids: CASRRTENTEAFF.